This T cell receptor beta chain originates from a study of T cells in Graves' hyperthyroidism and ophthalmopathy (dated by TCRdb to the late 2010s). Context from the whole study: Peripheral blood was sampled at the time of initial diagnosis, prior to any treatment. To identify distinguishing TCR V-J signatures, a discovery cohort of 95 to 100 patients was used, comprising 40 to 45 with Graves' ophthalmopathy and 57 with stable Graves' hyperthyroidism. Whether ophthalmopathy could be predicted prospectively was tested in an independent validation cohort made up of approximately 19 hyperthyroidism patients plus 17 patients who later progressed to ophthalmopathy. The 95 to 100 discovery patients were randomly divided into training and test sets at a 7:3 ratio. The study also compared thyroid tissue and blood T-cell repertoires from roughly six Graves' hyperthyroidism patients. After sampling, hyperthyroidism patients received methimazole starting at 30 mg daily, and ophthalmopathy patients received high-dose intravenous methylprednisolone. According to the paper, TCR Vbeta CDR3 sequencing was carried out on 135 peripheral blood samples, which came from 40 to 45 ophthalmopathy, approximately 78 hyperthyroidism and 17 progressor patients. Results and caveats for the whole study, not just this receptor: Most expanded thyroid clonotypes (frequency above 0.001) were also found in blood, which suggests that blood repertoires may mirror thyroid immune responses. A 13 V-J signature model separated ophthalmopathy from stable hyperthyroidism, with roughly 88% sensitivity and 81% to 83% specificity in cross-validation and 80%/75% in testing. In validation, the model predicted progression to ophthalmopathy a median of around six months before onset, with about 70% sensitivity and about 72% specificity. No statistical method was used to set the sample size in advance, and investigators knew the group allocation.

The TCR beta CDR3 regions were amplified from the RNA transcripts. For the first round of RT-PCR on the TCR CDR3, the HTBI primer set was used together with the Qiagen OneStep RT-PCR kit. The libraries were constructed in a second round of multiplex PCR and then size-selected and purified. Paired-end sequencing of the libraries was performed with 100 bp reads on an Illumina HiSeq2000. On the authors' methods: SOAPnuke was used to process the raw data, removing reads that contained adapters or uncalled bases, had a mean Phred below 15, or lacked an exact match to the constant primer or identifier. COPE v1.2.5 was used to merge high-quality paired reads, and clonotypes were defined as unique nucleotide sequences. Clonotypes were aligned to IMGT TRBV, TRBD and TRBJ reference segments using MiTCR v1.1. The analysis included only V-J combinations with a frequency above 0.0001, which together covered over 98% of the repertoires. A TCS score was defined as the ratio between F50 (clonal expansion) and ExV (chaos), using BLOSUM62-based TCRdist between CDR3 peptides within each V-J. Welch's t-statistics and random forest reduced roughly 530 V-J features to 13, which were used in a naive Bayes classifier (R e1071). TCRdb reran the public reads through fastp at Q25 and MiXCR, keeping productive beta chains. Each entry merges the rows of one CDR3 protein and shows their most common DNA and genes. None of the V and J calls come from the authors' own analysis; TCRdb made them. The sample table shows 500,000 to 600,000 distinct CDR3 sequences, and approximately 20% are seen once. The top ten clones comprise about 50% of the sample.

To note about this clonotype: Its binding antigen is unknown. Base qualities are not provided; no much larger clone lies one nucleotide away.

Relative to germline, V is 3 bases shorter and J is 0 bases shorter, with 15 bases between their ends. Based on the germline V gene, the CDR1 and CDR2 sequences are SGHTA and FQGNSA. The CDR3 sequence holds 17 residues, the cysteine and phenylalanine included. Here the CDR3 DNA is all that survives: 51 bases in frame from base 1. In the ophthalmopathy patients, disease was moderately to severely active, with a Clinical Activity Score of 3 or more, a NOSPECS grade of 4 or more, and a duration of less than 3 months. The study excluded patients with uncontrolled infections, other autoimmune diseases, pregnancy or lactation. Diagnoses relied on clinical symptoms, serum thyroxine and TRAb, thyroid ultrasound and orbital computed tomography. PBMCs were separated from roughly 9.3 ml of fresh peripheral blood using Ficoll-Paque density gradient centrifugation. Total RNA was extracted using Trizol reagent, and RNA quality was assessed on an Agilent 2100 Bioanalyzer.

The sample taken for sequencing was blood. This sequence uses TRBV7-2 and TRBJ2-1, and possibly TRBD2, on 6 matching bases. The source is a man aged 40-49 years with Graves' ophthalmopathy. The nucleotide sequence reads as follows: TGTGCCAGCAGCTTCAATCGAGCGGGCCCCTCCTACAATGAGCAGTTCTTC. This sequence encodes CASSFNRAGPSYNEQFF.